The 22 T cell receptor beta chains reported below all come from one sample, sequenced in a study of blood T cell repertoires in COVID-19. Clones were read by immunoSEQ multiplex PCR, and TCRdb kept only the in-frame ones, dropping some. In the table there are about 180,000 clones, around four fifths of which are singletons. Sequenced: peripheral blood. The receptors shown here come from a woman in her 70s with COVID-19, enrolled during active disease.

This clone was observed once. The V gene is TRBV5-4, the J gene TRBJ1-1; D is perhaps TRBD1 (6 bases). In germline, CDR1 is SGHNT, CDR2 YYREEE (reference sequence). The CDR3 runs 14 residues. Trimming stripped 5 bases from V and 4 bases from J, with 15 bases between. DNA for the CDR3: TGTGCCAGCAGGATCAAAACAGGGATCACTGAAGCTTTCTTT. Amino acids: CASRIKTGITEAFF.

In DNA, the CDR3 is TGTGCCAGCCCGGAGGCACTGAGCACAGATACGCAGTATTTT. Amino acid sequence: CASPEALSTDTQYF. V gene TRBV6-5 combines with J gene TRBJ2-3; weak D call: TRBD2 (5 bases). This CDR3 contains 14 residues. V was shortened by 8 bases and J by 0 bases, with 12 bases between the two germline ends. CDR1 MNHEY and CDR2 SVGAGI come from the germline V gene.

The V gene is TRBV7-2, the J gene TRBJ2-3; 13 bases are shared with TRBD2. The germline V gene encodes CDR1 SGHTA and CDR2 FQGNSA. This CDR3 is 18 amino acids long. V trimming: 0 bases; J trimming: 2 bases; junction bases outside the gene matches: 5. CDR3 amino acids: CASSLARLAGGLTDTQYF. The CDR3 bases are TGTGCCAGCAGCTTAGCCAGACTAGCGGGAGGACTCACAGATACGCAGTATTTT.

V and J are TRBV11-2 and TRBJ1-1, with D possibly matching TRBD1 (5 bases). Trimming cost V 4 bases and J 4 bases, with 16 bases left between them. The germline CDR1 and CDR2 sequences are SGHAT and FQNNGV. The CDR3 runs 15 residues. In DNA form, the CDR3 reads TGTGCCAGCAGCTCGAGGGCCTGGGGGGGCACTGAAGCTTTCTTT. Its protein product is CASSSRAWGGTEAFF.

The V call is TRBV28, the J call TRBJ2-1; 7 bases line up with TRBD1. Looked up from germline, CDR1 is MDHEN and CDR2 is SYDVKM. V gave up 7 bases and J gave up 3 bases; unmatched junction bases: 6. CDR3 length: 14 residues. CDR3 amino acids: CASTTTGHYNEQFF. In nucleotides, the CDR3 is TGTGCCAGCACCACGACAGGGCACTACAATGAGCAGTTCTTC.

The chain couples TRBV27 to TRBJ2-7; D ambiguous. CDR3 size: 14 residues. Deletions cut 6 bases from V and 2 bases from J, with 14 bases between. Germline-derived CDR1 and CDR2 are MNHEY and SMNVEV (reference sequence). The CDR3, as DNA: TGTGCCAGCAGGATTAGTACAGATACCTACGAGCAGTACTTC. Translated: CASRISTDTYEQYF.

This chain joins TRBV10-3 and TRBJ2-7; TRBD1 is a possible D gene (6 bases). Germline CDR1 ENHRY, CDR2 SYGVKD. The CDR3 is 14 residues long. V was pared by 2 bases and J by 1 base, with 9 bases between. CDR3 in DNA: TGTGCCATCAGTGAGCCAGGGGCATCCTACGAGCAGTACTTC. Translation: CAISEPGASYEQYF.

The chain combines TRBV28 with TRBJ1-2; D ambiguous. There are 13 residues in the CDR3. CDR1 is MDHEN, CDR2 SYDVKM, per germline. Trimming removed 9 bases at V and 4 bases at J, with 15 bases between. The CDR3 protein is CASTAEAVYGYTF. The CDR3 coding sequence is TGTGCCAGTACAGCGGAGGCAGTCTATGGCTACACCTTC.

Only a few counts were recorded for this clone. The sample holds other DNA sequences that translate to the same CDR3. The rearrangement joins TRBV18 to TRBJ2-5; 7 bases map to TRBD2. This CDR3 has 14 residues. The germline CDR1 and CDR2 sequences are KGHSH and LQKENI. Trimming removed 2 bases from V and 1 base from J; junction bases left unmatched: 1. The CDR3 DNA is TGTGCCAGCTCACCAACTAGCGTCCAAGAGACCCAGTACTTC. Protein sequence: CASSPTSVQETQYF.

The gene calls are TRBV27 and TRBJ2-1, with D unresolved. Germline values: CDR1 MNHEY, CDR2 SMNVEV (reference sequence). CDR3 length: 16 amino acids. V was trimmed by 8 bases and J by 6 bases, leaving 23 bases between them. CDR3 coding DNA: TGTGCCAGCTTGGTCTTGGGTACTGCGGCTCGCAATGAGCAGTTCTTC. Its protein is CASLVLGTAARNEQFF.

CDR3 protein: CASSLPSTSYGYTF. CDR3 nucleotides: TGTGCCAGCAGCCTCCCCTCGACATCCTATGGCTACACCTTC. The rearrangement joins TRBV6-2 or TRBV6-3 to TRBJ1-2; D uncertain. The V gene's germline CDR1 is MNHEY and CDR2 SVGEGT. Trimming shortened V by 6 bases and J by 4 bases, and 15 bases separated the two germline ends. CDR3 size: 14 residues.

The CDR3 loop reads CASSTPGGSNTEAFF. The CDR3 nucleotides read TGTGCCAGCAGTACCCCCGGGGGATCGAACACTGAAGCTTTCTTT. The rearrangement uses TRBV28 and TRBJ1-1; the D gene is possibly TRBD1 (5 bases). This CDR3 is built from 15 residues. V was trimmed by 5 bases and J by 1 base, leaving 14 bases between them. The V gene's germline CDR1 is MDHEN and CDR2 SYDVKM. The full variable domain, completed using reference TRBV28 and TRBJ1-1, is DVKVTQSSRYLVKRTGEKVFLECVQDMDHENMFWYRQDPGLGLRLIYFSYDVKMKEKGDIPEGYSVSREKKERFSLILESASTNQTSMYLCASSTPGGSNTEAFFGQGTRLTVV.

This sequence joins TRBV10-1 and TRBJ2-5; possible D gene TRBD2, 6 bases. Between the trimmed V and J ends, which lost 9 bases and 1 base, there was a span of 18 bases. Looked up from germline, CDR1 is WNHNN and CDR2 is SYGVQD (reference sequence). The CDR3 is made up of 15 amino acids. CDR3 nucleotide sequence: TGCGCCAGGGGGCTATGGGGCGGGATCCAAGAGACCCAGTACTTC. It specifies CARGLWGGIQETQYF.

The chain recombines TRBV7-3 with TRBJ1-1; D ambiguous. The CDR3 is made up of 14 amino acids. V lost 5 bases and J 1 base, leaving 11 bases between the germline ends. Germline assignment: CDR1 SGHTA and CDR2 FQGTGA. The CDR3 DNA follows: TGTGCCAGCAGCCAATCCTCAGGGAACACTGAAGCTTTCTTT. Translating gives CASSQSSGNTEAFF.

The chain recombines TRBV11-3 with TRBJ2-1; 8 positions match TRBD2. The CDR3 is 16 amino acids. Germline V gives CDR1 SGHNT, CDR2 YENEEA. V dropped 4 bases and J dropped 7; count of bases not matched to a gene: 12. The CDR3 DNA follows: TGTGCCAGCAGCTCTAACAGCGGGAGAAGGGGGAATGAGCAGTTCTTC. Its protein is CASSSNSGRRGNEQFF.

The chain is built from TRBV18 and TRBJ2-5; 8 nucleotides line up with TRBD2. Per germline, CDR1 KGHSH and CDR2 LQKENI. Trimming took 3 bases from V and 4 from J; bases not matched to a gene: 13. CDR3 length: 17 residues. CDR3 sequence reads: CASSPYTTFLAGETQYF. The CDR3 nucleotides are TGTGCCAGCTCACCTTATACCACATTTCTAGCGGGAGAGACCCAGTACTTC.

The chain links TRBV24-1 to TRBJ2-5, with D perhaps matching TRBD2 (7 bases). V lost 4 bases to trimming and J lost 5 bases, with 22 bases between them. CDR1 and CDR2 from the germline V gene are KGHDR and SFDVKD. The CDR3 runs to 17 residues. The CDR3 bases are TGTGCCACCAGTGACCCGTCCTCGGGGGGCGCGGGGGAGACCCAGTACTTC. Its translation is CATSDPSSGGAGETQYF.

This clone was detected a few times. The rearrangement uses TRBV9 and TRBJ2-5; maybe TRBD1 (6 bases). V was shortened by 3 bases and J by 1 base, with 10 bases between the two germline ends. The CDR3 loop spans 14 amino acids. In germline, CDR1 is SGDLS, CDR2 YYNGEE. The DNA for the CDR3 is TGTGCCAGCAGCGCCGGACAGCTCCAAGAGACCCAGTACTTC. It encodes CASSAGQLQETQYF.

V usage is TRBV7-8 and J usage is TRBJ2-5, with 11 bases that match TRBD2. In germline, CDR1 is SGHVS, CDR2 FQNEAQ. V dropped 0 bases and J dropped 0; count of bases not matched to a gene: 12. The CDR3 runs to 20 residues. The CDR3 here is CASSLAVLAGGRDNQETQYF. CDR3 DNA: TGTGCCAGCAGCTTAGCGGTGTTAGCGGGAGGGCGGGATAACCAAGAGACCCAGTACTTC.

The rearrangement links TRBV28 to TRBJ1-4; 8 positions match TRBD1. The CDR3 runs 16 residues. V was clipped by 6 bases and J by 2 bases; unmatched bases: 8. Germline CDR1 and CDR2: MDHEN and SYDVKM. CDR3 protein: CASSQAGQGTNEKLFF. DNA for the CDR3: TGTGCCAGCAGCCAAGCCGGACAGGGTACTAATGAAAAACTGTTTTTT. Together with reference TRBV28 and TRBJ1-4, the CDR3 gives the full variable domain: DVKVTQSSRYLVKRTGEKVFLECVQDMDHENMFWYRQDPGLGLRLIYFSYDVKMKEKGDIPEGYSVSREKKERFSLILESASTNQTSMYLCASSQAGQGTNEKLFFGSGTQLSVL.

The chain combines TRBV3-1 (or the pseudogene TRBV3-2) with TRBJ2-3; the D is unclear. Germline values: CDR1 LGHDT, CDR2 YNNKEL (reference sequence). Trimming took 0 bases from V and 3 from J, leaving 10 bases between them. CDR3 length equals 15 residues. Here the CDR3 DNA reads TGTGCCAGCAGCCAAGAGACAAATCCGACAGATACGCAGTATTTT. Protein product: CASSQETNPTDTQYF.

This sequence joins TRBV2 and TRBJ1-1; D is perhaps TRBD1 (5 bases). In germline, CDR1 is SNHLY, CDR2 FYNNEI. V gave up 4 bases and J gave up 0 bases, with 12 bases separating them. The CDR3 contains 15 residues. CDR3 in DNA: TGTGCCAGCAGTGGAGACAGAAATATGAACACTGAAGCTTTCTTT. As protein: CASSGDRNMNTEAFF.